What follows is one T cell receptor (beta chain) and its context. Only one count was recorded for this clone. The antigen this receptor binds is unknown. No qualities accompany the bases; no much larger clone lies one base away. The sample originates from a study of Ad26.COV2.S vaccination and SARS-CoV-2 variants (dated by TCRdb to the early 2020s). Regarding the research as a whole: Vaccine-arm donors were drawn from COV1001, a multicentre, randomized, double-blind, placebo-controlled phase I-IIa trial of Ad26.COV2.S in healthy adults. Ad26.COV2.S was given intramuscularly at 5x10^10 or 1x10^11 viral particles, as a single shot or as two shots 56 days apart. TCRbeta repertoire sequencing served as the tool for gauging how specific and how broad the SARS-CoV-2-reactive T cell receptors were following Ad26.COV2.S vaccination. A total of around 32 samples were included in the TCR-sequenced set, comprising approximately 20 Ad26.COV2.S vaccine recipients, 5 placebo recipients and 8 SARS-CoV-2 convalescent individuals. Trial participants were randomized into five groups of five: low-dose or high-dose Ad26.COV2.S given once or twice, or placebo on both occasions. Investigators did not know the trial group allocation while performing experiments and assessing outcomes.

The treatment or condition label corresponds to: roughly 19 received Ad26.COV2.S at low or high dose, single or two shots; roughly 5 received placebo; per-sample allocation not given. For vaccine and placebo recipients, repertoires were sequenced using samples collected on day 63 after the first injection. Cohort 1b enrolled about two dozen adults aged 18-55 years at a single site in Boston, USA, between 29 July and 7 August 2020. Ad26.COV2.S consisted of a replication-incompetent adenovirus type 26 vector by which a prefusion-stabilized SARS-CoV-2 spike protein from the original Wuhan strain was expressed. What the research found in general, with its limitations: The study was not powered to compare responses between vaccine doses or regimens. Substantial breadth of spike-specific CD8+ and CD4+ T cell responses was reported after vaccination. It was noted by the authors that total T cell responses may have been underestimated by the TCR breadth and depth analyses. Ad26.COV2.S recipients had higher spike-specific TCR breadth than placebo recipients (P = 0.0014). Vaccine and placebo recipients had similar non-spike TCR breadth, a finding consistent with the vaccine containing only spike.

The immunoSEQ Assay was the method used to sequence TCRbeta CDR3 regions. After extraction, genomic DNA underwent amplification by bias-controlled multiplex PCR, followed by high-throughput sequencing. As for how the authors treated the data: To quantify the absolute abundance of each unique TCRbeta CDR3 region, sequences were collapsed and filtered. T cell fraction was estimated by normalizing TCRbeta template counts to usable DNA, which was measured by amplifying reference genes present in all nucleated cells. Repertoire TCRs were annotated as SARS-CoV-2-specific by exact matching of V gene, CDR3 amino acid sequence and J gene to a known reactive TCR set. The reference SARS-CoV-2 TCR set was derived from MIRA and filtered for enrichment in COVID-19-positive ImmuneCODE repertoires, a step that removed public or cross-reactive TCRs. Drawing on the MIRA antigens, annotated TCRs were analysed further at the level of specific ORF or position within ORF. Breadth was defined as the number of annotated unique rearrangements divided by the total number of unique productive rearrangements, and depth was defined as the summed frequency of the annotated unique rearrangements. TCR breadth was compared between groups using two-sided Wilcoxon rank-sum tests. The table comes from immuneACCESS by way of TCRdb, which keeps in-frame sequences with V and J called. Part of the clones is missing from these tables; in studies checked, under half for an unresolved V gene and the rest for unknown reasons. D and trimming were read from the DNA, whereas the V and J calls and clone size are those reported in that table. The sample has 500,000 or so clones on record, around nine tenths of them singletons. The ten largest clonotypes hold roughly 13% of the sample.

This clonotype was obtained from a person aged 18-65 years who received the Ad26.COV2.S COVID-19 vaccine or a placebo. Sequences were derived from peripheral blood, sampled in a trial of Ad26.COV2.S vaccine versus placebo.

The CDR3 amino acid sequence is: CAWNRAGGYEQYF. The DNA sequence reads TGTGCCTGGAACCGGGCAGGGGGCTACGAGCAGTACTTC. The rearranged segments are TRBV30 and TRBJ2-7, with 7 bases aligning to TRBD1. The germline V gene (reference sequence) yields GTSNPN for CDR1 and SVGIG for CDR2. The CDR3, cysteine through phenylalanine, is 13 amino acids long. The entry retains the CDR3 DNA only, 39 bases that are in frame from base 1. V has 4 bases trimmed and J has 3 bases trimmed; junction bases matching no gene number 6.